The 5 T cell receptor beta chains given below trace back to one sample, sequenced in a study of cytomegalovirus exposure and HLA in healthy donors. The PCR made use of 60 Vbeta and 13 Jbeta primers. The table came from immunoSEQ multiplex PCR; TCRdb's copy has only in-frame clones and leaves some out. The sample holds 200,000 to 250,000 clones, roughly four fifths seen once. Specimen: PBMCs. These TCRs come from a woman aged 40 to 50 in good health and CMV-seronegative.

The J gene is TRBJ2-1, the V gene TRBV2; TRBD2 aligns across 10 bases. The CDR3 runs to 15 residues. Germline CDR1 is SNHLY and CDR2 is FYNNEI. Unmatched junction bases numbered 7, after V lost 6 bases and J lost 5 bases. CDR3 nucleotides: TGTGCCAGCAGGTTACTAGCGGGGTCGAACAATGAGCAGTTCTTC. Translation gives CASRLLAGSNNEQFF. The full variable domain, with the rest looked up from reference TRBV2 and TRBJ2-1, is EPEVTQTPSHQVTQMGQEVILRCVPISNHLYFYWYRQILGQKVEFLVSFYNNEISEKSEIFDDQFSVERPDGSNFTLKIRSTKLEDSAMYFCASRLLAGSNNEQFFGPGTRLTVL.

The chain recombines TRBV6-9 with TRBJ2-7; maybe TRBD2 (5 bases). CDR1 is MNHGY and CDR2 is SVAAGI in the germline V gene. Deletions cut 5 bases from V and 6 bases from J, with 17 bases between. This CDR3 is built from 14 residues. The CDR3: CASSQPGPGSEQYF. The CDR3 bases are TGTGCCAGCAGTCAACCGGGTCCGGGGAGCGAGCAGTACTTC.

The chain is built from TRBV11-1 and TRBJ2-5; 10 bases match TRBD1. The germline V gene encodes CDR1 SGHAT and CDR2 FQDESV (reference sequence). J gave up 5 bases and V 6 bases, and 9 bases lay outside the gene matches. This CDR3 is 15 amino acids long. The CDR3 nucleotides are TGTGCCAGCAGACCCGGACAGGGGGGGACGGAGACCCAGTACTTC. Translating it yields CASRPGQGGTETQYF. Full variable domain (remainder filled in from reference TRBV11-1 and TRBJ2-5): EAEVAQSPRYKITEKSQAVAFWCDPISGHATLYWYRQILGQGPELLVQFQDESVVDDSQLPKDRFSAERLKGVDSTLKIQPAELGDSAMYLCASRPGQGGTETQYFGPGTRLLVL.

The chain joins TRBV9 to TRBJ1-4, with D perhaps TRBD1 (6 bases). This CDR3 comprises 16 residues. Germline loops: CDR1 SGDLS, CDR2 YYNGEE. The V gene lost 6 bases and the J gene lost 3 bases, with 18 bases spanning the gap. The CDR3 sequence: CASTSGRGASNEKLFF. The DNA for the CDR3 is TGTGCCAGCACATCGGGGAGGGGGGCGTCTAATGAAAAACTGTTTTTT.

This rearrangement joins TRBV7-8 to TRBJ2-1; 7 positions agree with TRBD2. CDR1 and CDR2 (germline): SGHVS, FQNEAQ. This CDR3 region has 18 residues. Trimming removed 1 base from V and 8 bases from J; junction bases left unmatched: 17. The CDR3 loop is CASSLGGSGLVSGHEQFF. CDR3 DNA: TGTGCCAGCAGCTTAGGTGGTAGCGGACTAGTGAGTGGGCATGAGCAGTTCTTC.